This T cell receptor (beta chain) was documented in a study of read filtering for tumor transcriptome and immune sequencing. Study-wide results and limits: In IR-seq, single-read clonotypes were roughly 80% of clonotypes but approximately 3.5% of reads. Even smaller IR-seq throughput identified most shared clonotypes.

This clonotype was detected many times. Its antigen is currently unknown. Sampling of bone marrow took place during active disease in every patient. The CDR3 loop spans 15 amino acids. Trimming stripped 1 base from V and 6 bases from J, with 16 bases between. Germline V gene sequence: CDR1 DFQATT, CDR2 SNEGSKA (reference sequence). The library was built from roughly 400 ng RNA with molecular barcoded adaptors for alpha/delta and beta/gamma chains. In TCRdb, the reads were re-called with MiXCR into one record per CDR3 protein. This sample has about 130,000 distinct CDR3 sequences, with over 10% found just once.

The chain combines TRBV20-1 with TRBJ2-1; D perhaps matches TRBD2 (6 bases). The specimen sequenced was a population of CD138-negative cells sorted from bone marrow. The receptor's source is a donor at least 40 years old with multiple myeloma. The CDR3 sequence is CSARVTGLTFNEQFF. CDR3 nucleotides: TGCAGTGCTAGAGTGACGGGACTTACCTTCAATGAGCAGTTCTTC.